This TCR beta chain came from a study of regulatory T cells in long-lasting Graves disease. Sample time point: newly diagnosed GD, antithyroid drugs for less than 3 months. RNA extracted from PBMCs served as the sequencing template. Approximately 9.6 milliliters of peripheral blood were drawn into EDTA tubes. The length of the CDR3 is 18 residues. Germline-derived CDR1 and CDR2 are DFQATT and SNEGSKA (reference sequence). V was pared by 0 bases and J by 5 bases, with 23 bases between. CDR3-region Arm-PCR and iRepertoire HTBI primers produced the TCR beta libraries. TCRdb re-called the multiplex PCR reads with MiXCR, one entry per CDR3 protein. The sample records some 460,000 distinct CDR3 sequences, about a sixth being singletons. This clonotype has at least ten counts. These records were also assigned to another study, of T cells in Graves' hyperthyroidism and ophthalmopathy. As that report states: Blood samples included most of the expanded thyroid clonotypes exceeding 0.001.

The clonotype comes from a man aged 35 to 55 with Graves disease. The chain combines TRBV20-1 with TRBJ2-1; D may match TRBD1 or TRBD2 (5 bases each). The specimen was peripheral blood mononuclear cells (PBMCs), collected at new diagnosis, from a patient treated with antithyroid drugs. CDR3 in DNA: TGCAGTGCTAGAGAGGCCAGGGCCTTAATGAGGGTCCACAATGAGCAGTTCTTC. Protein: CSAREARALMRVHNEQFF.